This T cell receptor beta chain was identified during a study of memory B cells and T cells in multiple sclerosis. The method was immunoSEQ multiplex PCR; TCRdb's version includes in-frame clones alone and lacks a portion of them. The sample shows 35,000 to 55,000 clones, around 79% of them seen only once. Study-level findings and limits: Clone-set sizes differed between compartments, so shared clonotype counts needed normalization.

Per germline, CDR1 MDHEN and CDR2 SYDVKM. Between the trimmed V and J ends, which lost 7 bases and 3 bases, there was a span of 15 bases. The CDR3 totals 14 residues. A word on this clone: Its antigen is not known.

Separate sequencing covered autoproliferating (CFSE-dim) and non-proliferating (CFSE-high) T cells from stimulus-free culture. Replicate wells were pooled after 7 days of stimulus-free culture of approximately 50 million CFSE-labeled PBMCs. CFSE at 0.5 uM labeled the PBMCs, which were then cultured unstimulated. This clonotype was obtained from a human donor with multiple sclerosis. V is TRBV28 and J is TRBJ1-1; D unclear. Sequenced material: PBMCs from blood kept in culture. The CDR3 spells CASKNGPPYTEAFF. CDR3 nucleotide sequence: TGTGCCAGCAAAAACGGGCCTCCCTACACTGAAGCTTTCTTT.